Included here is one T cell receptor (beta chain) sequence, with context. What it recognizes is unknown. The source of the sample is a study of PD-1 blockade in classical Hodgkin lymphoma. Study background: Patients were administered nivolumab (3 mg/kg intravenously) every 2 weeks.

Regarding the study as a whole: Newly diagnosed and completely responding patients shared comparable baseline diversity. Significantly greater TCR diversity emerged by C4D1 in CD4+ cells but not CD8+ cells.

As for time point: cycle 4 day 1 (C4D1), after more than 5 weeks of nivolumab. Every one of the patients relapsed after autologous stem cell transplantation (brentuximab vedotin exposure was variable). Measured with immunoSEQ multiplex PCR; TCRdb has only the in-frame clones, and not every one. The sample has over 20,000 clones; roughly 80% are singletons. The sequences come from peripheral blood mononuclear cells (PBMCs), collected before the fourth cycle of nivolumab. This clonotype originated in a human donor with classical Hodgkin lymphoma.

The CDR3 DNA reads TGTGCCAGCAGCCTTGGTGTAGGGGACACCGGGGAGCTGTTTTTT. It codes for CASSLGVGDTGELFF. The J gene is TRBJ2-2, the V gene TRBV7-9, with D perhaps matching TRBD1 (5 bases). Trimming removed 5 bases at V and 3 bases at J, with 13 bases between. Germline lookup yields CDR1 SEHNR and CDR2 FQNEAQ (reference sequence). The CDR3 sequence is 15 residues long.